This T cell receptor beta chain was observed in a study of blood T cell repertoires in COVID-19. Study-level information: There were acute and convalescent COVID-19 samples, and they came from the United States, Italy and Spain. In each case, the material was cDNA or gDNA derived from T cells, B-cell-depleted T cells, or PBMCs.

In the original analysis: Counts of nucleated cells, estimated from reference gene primer amplification, were obtained. The table came from immunoSEQ multiplex PCR; TCRdb's copy has only in-frame clones and leaves some out. The V and J calls and clone size were taken over from that table, and D and trimming were inferred from the DNA. The data contain some 120,000 clones, approximately 90% of them singletons. This CDR3 is built from 13 residues. Germline V CDR1 and CDR2: SNHLY, FYNNEI. Unmatched junction bases numbered 9, after V lost 8 bases and J lost 8 bases. The V gene is TRBV2, the J gene TRBJ1-2; 9 nucleotides align to TRBD1. This sequence was found in a human donor with active COVID-19. The donor label of this sample is uncertain. Sequences were obtained from peripheral blood. The CDR3 DNA sequence: TGTGCCAGCGGGGGACAGGGAAGCAACGGCTACACCTTC. As protein: CASGGQGSNGYTF.